The 14 T cell receptor beta chains below come from one sample, sequenced in a study of shared clonotypes between healthy human individuals. Libraries were prepared by immunoSEQ multiplex PCR; TCRdb keeps only in-frame clonotypes and omits some of them. The sample records about 2 million clones, about 94% being singletons. Naive CD8 cells lacked CD45RO, underwent positive selection for CCR7 and left out terminally differentiated effector memory CD45RA+ cells. The sequenced material came from naive CD8+ T cells sorted from blood. The receptors shown here come from a man aged 18 to 30 in good health.

This chain links TRBV27 with TRBJ1-2, with TRBD1 as a possible D gene (6 bases). CDR1 and CDR2 (germline): MNHEY, SMNVEV (reference sequence). With 7 bases removed from V and 5 bases from J, the gap between germline ends came to 14 bases. The CDR3 loop spans 13 amino acids. This CDR3 reads CASTTGPGYGYTF. CDR3 DNA: TGTGCCAGCACTACAGGGCCGGGGTATGGCTACACCTTC.

With regard to this clone: Different DNA sequences within this sample yield the same CDR3. The CDR3 nucleotides are TGTGCCTGGAGTAGCGGCCCCTACGAGCAGTACTTC. Protein product: CAWSSGPYEQYF. The chain recombines TRBV30 with TRBJ2-7; D perhaps matches TRBD2 (5 bases). The CDR3 runs to 12 residues. Germline CDR1 and CDR2: GTSNPN and SVGIG (reference sequence). V lost 2 bases and J lost 2, with 7 bases in between.

The J gene is TRBJ2-1, the V gene TRBV19; no definite D call. The V gene's germline CDR1 is LNHDA and CDR2 SQIVND (reference sequence). Trimming shortened V by 5 bases and J by 9 bases, and 8 bases separated the two germline ends. This CDR3 comprises 11 residues. The CDR3 protein is CASSQESEQFF. The CDR3 DNA sequence: TGTGCCAGTAGTCAAGAGTCTGAGCAGTTCTTC.

The rearrangement links TRBV27 to TRBJ2-3; the match to TRBD1 covers 8 bases. Germline V CDR1 and CDR2: MNHEY, SMNVEV (reference sequence). Germline trimming cut 5 bases from V and 2 bases from J; bases unmatched to any gene: 9. This CDR3 comprises 16 residues. The CDR3 DNA is TGTGCCAGCAGTAGACGACAGGGGCCTTACACAGATACGCAGTATTTT. Protein: CASSRRQGPYTDTQYF.

This chain joins TRBV7-9 and TRBJ2-7; unclear D gene. Germline values: CDR1 SEHNR, CDR2 FQNEAQ (reference sequence). This CDR3 has 16 residues. Trimming removed 1 base from V and 5 bases from J, with 18 bases in between. CDR3 DNA sequence: TGTGCCAGCAGCTTAGTAGGAGACCGGAACGCTGACGAGCAGTACTTC. This sequence encodes CASSLVGDRNADEQYF.

This CDR3 is CASSLGLKNQPQHF. The CDR3, as DNA: TGTGCCAGCAGCTTGGGTCTGAAGAATCAGCCCCAGCATTTT. V gene TRBV5-8 combines with J gene TRBJ1-5; no firm D call. Trimming shortened V by 0 bases and J by 4 bases, and 8 bases separated the two germline ends. Germline V gene sequence: CDR1 SGHTS, CDR2 YDEGEE. The CDR3 is made up of 14 amino acids.

The gene calls are TRBV6-1 and TRBJ1-4, with a possible D match to TRBD1 (5 bases). The CDR3 spans 15 residues. The V and J ends lost 2 bases and 5 bases respectively, with 12 bases between them. Per germline, CDR1 MNHNS and CDR2 SASEGT. CDR3 coding DNA: TGTGCCAGCAGTGAACAGGGACGGGGGAATGAAAAACTGTTTTTT. Encoded protein: CASSEQGRGNEKLFF.

Concerning this clone: This sample includes further DNA sequences coding for the same CDR3. The V gene is TRBV9, the J gene TRBJ2-1; D is tentatively TRBD1 or TRBD2 (5 bases each). With 0 bases removed from V and 6 bases from J, the gap between germline ends came to 10 bases. The CDR3 is 14 amino acids. The germline V gene encodes CDR1 SGDLS and CDR2 YYNGEE. This CDR3 reads CASSVGSGGNEQFF. The CDR3 DNA is TGTGCCAGCAGCGTAGGTTCTGGGGGCAATGAGCAGTTCTTC.

Only one count was recorded for this clone. Within the sample, other DNA sequences also encode this same CDR3. CDR3 nucleotide sequence: TGTGCCAGCAGCGTAGGGGAGGGAAGCTATGGCTACACCTTC. Amino acids: CASSVGEGSYGYTF. The chain uses TRBV9 and TRBJ1-2; no clear D. CDR3 size: 14 residues. V was trimmed by 0 bases and J by 4 bases, leaving 10 bases between them. CDR1 SGDLS and CDR2 YYNGEE come from the germline V gene. The complete variable domain, with remaining parts taken from reference TRBV9 and TRBJ1-2, reads DSGVTQTPKHLITATGQRVTLRCSPRSGDLSVYWYQQSLDQGLQFLIQYYNGEERAKGNILERFSAQQFPDLHSELNLSSLELGDSALYFCASSVGEGSYGYTFGSGTRLTVV.

V usage is TRBV27 and J usage is TRBJ2-3; D is ambiguous. CDR1 is MNHEY and CDR2 is SMNVEV in the germline V gene (reference sequence). The CDR3 covers 14 residues. The V end was cut by 3 bases, the J end by 0 bases, with 7 bases between. The CDR3 loop reads CASSLRSSTDTQYF. CDR3 nucleotide sequence: TGTGCCAGCAGTTTGAGGTCGAGCACAGATACGCAGTATTTT.

In the case of this clone: A junction end diverges from the germline sequence, so it may reflect a read error. The CDR3 DNA sequence: TGCGCCGGCAGCTTGCGGGCCCCGACGGATGGCTACACCTTC. This sequence encodes CAGSLRAPTDGYTF. This sequence joins TRBV5-1 and TRBJ1-2; D not certain. Germline-derived CDR1 and CDR2 are SGHRS and YFSETQ. The CDR3 runs 14 residues.

A single count supports this clone. The chain recombines TRBV7-9 with TRBJ1-5, with no clear D. Trimming cost V 1 base and J 9 bases, with 4 bases left between them. The CDR3 covers 11 residues. The germline V gene has CDR1 SEHNR and CDR2 FQNEAQ (reference sequence). CDR3 coding DNA: TGTGCCAGCAGCTTAGAGGGGCCCCAGCATTTT. It codes for CASSLEGPQHF. Combining the CDR3 with reference TRBV7-9 and TRBJ1-5 gives the whole variable domain DTGVSQNPRHKITKRGQNVTFRCDPISEHNRLYWYRQTLGQGPEFLTYFQNEAQLEKSRLLSDRFSAERPKGSFSTLEIQRTEQGDSAMYLCASSLEGPQHFGDGTRLSIL.

A word on this clone: Other DNA sequences in the same sample also yield this CDR3. The chain's CDR3 is CASSVDSQETQYF. CDR3 DNA sequence: TGTGCCAGCAGCGTAGACTCGCAAGAGACCCAGTACTTC. The J gene is TRBJ2-5, the V gene TRBV9, with no clear D. Between the trimmed V and J ends, which lost 0 bases and 2 bases, there was a span of 5 bases. CDR3 length equals 13 residues. Germline lookup yields CDR1 SGDLS and CDR2 YYNGEE.

The chain uses TRBV5-1 and TRBJ2-7; TRBD1 is a possible D gene (6 bases). The CDR3 contains 16 residues. Germline lookup yields CDR1 SGHRS and CDR2 YFSETQ. V was clipped by 0 bases and J by 3 bases, with 16 bases between them. CDR3 DNA sequence: TGCGCCAGCAGCTTGGTGGTGCAGGGGAGAATCTACGAGCAGTACTTC. Its protein is CASSLVVQGRIYEQYF.